The rows below give T cell receptor beta chains drawn from one sample of a study of molecular identifiers for immune sequencing clone quantification. Using its own MiXCR run on the PCR reads, TCRdb lists one record per CDR3 protein. The table records around 480,000 distinct CDR3 sequences, about 25% of them present only once. The sequenced sample was naive CD8+ T cells from blood, with Jurkat cell RNA spiked in. The receptor source for this set is a human donor in good health. Some libraries in this study had Jurkat cell RNA spiked in. The CDR3 runs from the conserved cysteine through the conserved F or W. Each record gives: D gene, V gene, J gene, clone size, CDR3 DNA, CDR3 protein. A D gene is named only where the DNA matches it firmly. Clone size, where shown, is once, few, many, or a class for clones that have expanded.

.	TRBV24-1	TRBJ2-1	many	TGTGCCACCAGTGATTTAGCGTCTGAGCCGTTCTTC	CATSDLASEPFF
TRBD1	TRBV7-8	TRBJ2-6	many	TGTGCCAGCAACCCTTTCGACAGGGTGGCCGCTGGGGCCAACGTCCTGACTTTC	CASNPFDRVAAGANVLTF
.	TRBV7-9	TRBJ2-5	.	TGTGCCAGCAGCCCGAGTGCCTACCAAGAGACCCAGTACTTC	CASSPSAYQETQYF
.	TRBV5-1	TRBJ2-1	.	TGCGCCAGCAGCTTCCCCAGAAATGAGCAGTTCTTC	CASSFPRNEQFF
.	TRBV27	TRBJ1-3	many	TGTGCCAGCAGTTTATTTGGGGGTTCTGGAAACACCATATATTTT	CASSLFGGSGNTIYF
.	TRBV29-1	TRBJ2-7	.	TGCAGCGTTGAAGAGGGACATAACTACGAGCAGTACTTC	CSVEEGHNYEQYF
TRBD2	TRBV7-9	TRBJ2-1	.	TGTGCCAGCAGGGATCAAGCGGGAGGCCCCTACAATGAGCAGTTCTTC	CASRDQAGGPYNEQFF
TRBD1	TRBV13	TRBJ2-2	few	TGTGCCAGCAGCGGGGACAGGGTTAACGCCGGGGAGCTGTTTTTT	CASSGDRVNAGELFF
.	TRBV11-3	TRBJ2-3	.	TGTGCCGCCCTTAGTCGGCCCAGGGTCACAGATACGCAGTATTTT	CAALSRPRVTDTQYF
.	TRBV6-2/TRBV6-3	TRBJ1-1	many	TGTGCCAGCACTCCAACTTCCACGGGTGGCACTGAAGCTTTCTTT	CASTPTSTGGTEAFF
TRBD2	TRBV7-6	TRBJ2-2	.	TGTGCCAGCAGCTTAGCGGGAGGGCCCGCCGGGGAGCTGTTTTTT	CASSLAGGPAGELFF
.	TRBV19	TRBJ2-3	.	TGTGCCAGTAGTATTTACAGAGCTAGCACAGATACGCAGTATTTT	CASSIYRASTDTQYF
TRBD2	TRBV4-1	TRBJ2-1	few	TGCGCCAGCAGCCAAGGGCTAGCGGAGAGCTCCTACAATGAGCAGTTCTTC	CASSQGLAESSYNEQFF
TRBD2	TRBV3-1	TRBJ2-5	few	TGTGCCAGCAGCCTTCGCCCTAGCGGGTCCCAAGAGACCCAGTACTTC	CASSLRPSGSQETQYF
TRBD1	TRBV4-1	TRBJ2-7	.	TGCGCCAGCAGCCAAGGACAGGGAAACTACGAGCAGTACTTC	CASSQGQGNYEQYF